The 21 T cell receptor beta chains below all came from one sample that was sequenced in a study of T cells in localized non-small cell lung cancer. Produced via immunoSEQ multiplex PCR; TCRdb's table is partial and in-frame only. Here the sample spans some 66,000 clones, 84% being singletons. The sample consisted of peripheral blood, taken before any cancer treatment. Receptors originate from a female donor older than 55 with stage I lung adenocarcinoma.

Only a few counts were recorded for this clone. This chain joins TRBV19 and TRBJ2-7; no clear D. The CDR3 runs to 14 residues. CDR1 is LNHDA, CDR2 SQIVND, per germline (reference sequence). Trimming took off 0 bases at V and 0 bases at J, with 6 bases between the two ends. The CDR3 DNA reads as TGTGCCAGTAGTATAGATGCAGGCTCCTACGAGCAGTACTTC. It encodes CASSIDAGSYEQYF.

Comment on this clone: The junction shows a germline mismatch at one end, possibly a read error. V and J are TRBV7-7 and TRBJ2-7; weak D call: TRBD2 (5 bases). The germline V gene has CDR1 SSHAT and CDR2 FNYEAQ (reference sequence). The CDR3 loop spans 18 amino acids. The CDR3 nucleotides are TGTGCTAGCAGCCCCCAGAAGTCGAGCAGCGGTATCTCCTACGAGCAGTACTTC. Translated: CASSPQKSSSGISYEQYF.

V is TRBV6-1 and J is TRBJ2-6; no clear D gene. CDR3 length: 14 amino acids. Trimming left V 7 bases short and J 0 bases short, with 7 bases between. Germline V gene lookup returns CDR1 MNHNS and CDR2 SASEGT. CDR3 sequence: CASMLGSGANVLTF. For the CDR3, the DNA is TGTGCCAGCATGTTAGGCTCTGGGGCCAACGTCCTGACTTTC.

In its sample, this clone was seen once. This chain uses TRBV19 with TRBJ2-5; 11 nucleotides match TRBD2. The CDR3 contains 15 residues. V lost 5 bases and J lost 5; bases outside the gene matches: 7. Germline values: CDR1 LNHDA, CDR2 SQIVND (reference sequence). CDR3 nucleotides: TGTGCCAGTAGTGTTAGCGGGAGGGGATGGGAGACCCAGTACTTC. It is translated as CASSVSGRGWETQYF.

This clone has a handful of counts. The chain recombines TRBV29-1 with TRBJ1-1; no clear D gene. The germline gives CDR1 SQVTM, CDR2 ANQGSEA. CDR3 length equals 12 residues. Trimming stripped 7 bases from V and 1 base from J, with 10 bases between. The CDR3 nucleotides read TGCAGCGCCGCCGACGGGAACACTGAAGCTTTCTTT. This gives the protein CSAADGNTEAFF.

The chain has TRBV11-2 and TRBJ1-1; no reliable D call. The CDR3 is 16 amino acids. V lost 0 bases, J lost 1 base, and 12 bases lay in between. CDR1 and CDR2 from the germline V gene are SGHAT and FQNNGV. CDR3 loop: CASSLEMGRKNTEAFF. The CDR3 nucleotides are TGTGCCAGCAGCTTAGAAATGGGCAGAAAGAACACTGAAGCTTTCTTT.

The chain employs TRBV5-6 and TRBJ1-2; D not resolved. This CDR3 spans 15 amino acids. Deletions cut 4 bases from V and 0 bases from J, with 13 bases between. Looked up from germline, CDR1 is SGHDT and CDR2 is YYEEEE. In DNA form, the CDR3 reads TGTGCCAGCAGCATTCAACAGAGGGCTAACTATGGCTACACCTTC. Encoded protein: CASSIQQRANYGYTF.

This chain connects TRBV10-1 to TRBJ2-1, with a weak D call TRBD2 (6 bases). The V and J ends lost 0 bases and 15 bases respectively, with 15 bases between them. CDR3 length: 13 residues. Germline assignment: CDR1 WNHNN and CDR2 SYGVQD (reference sequence). This chain's CDR3 is CASSESGGRPLFF. In DNA, the CDR3 is TGCGCCAGCAGTGAGTCGGGGGGAAGGCCCTTGTTCTTC.

This rearrangement joins TRBV18 to TRBJ1-1, with D perhaps TRBD1 (6 bases). CDR3 length equals 15 residues. The germline V gene has CDR1 KGHSH and CDR2 LQKENI. V dropped 3 bases and J dropped 3 bases, with 14 bases sitting between them. For the CDR3, the DNA is TGTGCCAGCTCACCCAGACGACAGGTGGACACTGAAGCTTTCTTT. Protein: CASSPRRQVDTEAFF.

The chain recombines TRBV19 with TRBJ1-1; TRBD1 aligns across 7 bases. J gave up 4 bases and V 10 bases, and 9 bases lay outside the gene matches. Germline CDR1 reads LNHDA; CDR2 reads SQIVND (reference sequence). This CDR3 comprises 13 residues. CDR3 DNA sequence: TGTGCCACCGCACTACAGGGGTTCACTGAAGCTTTCTTT. This encodes CATALQGFTEAFF.

The rearrangement links TRBV27 to TRBJ1-1, with D unclear. This CDR3 has 14 amino acids. V shed 0 bases and J shed 1 base, with 6 bases lying between them. Per the germline V gene, CDR1 is MNHEY and CDR2 is SMNVEV (reference sequence). Written as DNA, the CDR3 is TGTGCCAGCAGTTTATCGGGCTGGAACACTGAAGCTTTCTTT. As protein: CASSLSGWNTEAFF.

This clone was detected only a few times. This chain joins TRBV9 and TRBJ2-7; the match to TRBD2 covers 7 bases. V was clipped by 3 bases and J by 2 bases; unmatched bases: 8. Germline lookup yields CDR1 SGDLS and CDR2 YYNGEE. CDR3 length: 15 residues. The CDR3 nucleotides read TGTGCCAGCAGCGCCCATAGCGGGTCCCCCTACGAGCAGTACTTC. Translated: CASSAHSGSPYEQYF. Full variable domain (rest looked up from reference TRBV9 and TRBJ2-7): DSGVTQTPKHLITATGQRVTLRCSPRSGDLSVYWYQQSLDQGLQFLIQYYNGEERAKGNILERFSAQQFPDLHSELNLSSLELGDSALYFCASSAHSGSPYEQYFGPGTRLTVT.

This sequence joins TRBV7-2 and TRBJ1-3; 9 bases are shared with TRBD1. With V trimmed by 5 bases and J by 0 bases, 2 bases remained unmatched. The CDR3 length is 15 residues. Germline lookup yields CDR1 SGHTA and CDR2 FQGNSA. CDR3 loop: CASSRTGDSGNTIYF. Here the CDR3 DNA reads TGTGCCAGCAGCCGGACAGGGGACTCTGGAAACACCATATATTTT.

V is TRBV4-1 and J is TRBJ2-1, with D possibly being TRBD2 (6 bases). CDR3 length equals 18 residues. V gave up 1 base and J gave up 8 bases, with 24 bases separating them. Germline values: CDR1 MGHRA, CDR2 YSYEKL. CDR3: CASSQGHQLRRSGDEQFF. The CDR3 bases are TGCGCCAGCAGCCAAGGTCACCAACTTAGAAGGTCGGGAGATGAGCAGTTCTTC.

The V and J genes are TRBV6-6 and TRBJ1-6; TRBD1 is a possible D gene (5 bases). The CDR3 loop spans 16 amino acids. The V gene's germline CDR1 is MNHNY and CDR2 SVGAGI (reference sequence). V was cut by 7 bases and J by 8 bases, with 21 bases left in between. DNA of the CDR3: TGTGCCAGCATAAAGCACGTAGGGACGGGTGATTCACCCCTCCACTTT. Its translation: CASIKHVGTGDSPLHF.

The genes are TRBV28 and TRBJ1-5; D might be TRBD1 (6 bases). Germline V lookup: CDR1 MDHEN, CDR2 SYDVKM. Trimming removed 5 bases from V and 5 bases from J, with 19 bases in between. CDR3 size: 16 residues. CDR3 nucleotides: TGTGCCAGCAGTCAAAATTCAGGGGTGCGTGATCAGCCCCAGCATTTT. It is translated as CASSQNSGVRDQPQHF.

The V call is TRBV5-4, the J call TRBJ2-1; 9 bases map to TRBD2. The CDR3 spans 15 residues. The trim removed 2 bases at V and 9 bases at J, leaving 9 bases unmatched. The germline V gene encodes CDR1 SGHNT and CDR2 YYREEE (reference sequence). The CDR3 region is CASSFISGSFGEQFF. CDR3 bases: TGTGCCAGCAGCTTTATTAGCGGGAGTTTTGGTGAGCAGTTCTTC.

This chain joins TRBV7-9 and TRBJ2-2, with 8 nucleotides matching TRBD2. Unmatched junction bases numbered 10, after V lost 6 bases and J lost 1 base. This CDR3 is built from 17 residues. Germline V CDR1 and CDR2: SEHNR, FQNEAQ (reference sequence). In DNA, the CDR3 is TGTGCCAGCAGTGACTCCGGGCGGGGGGTGAACACCGGGGAGCTGTTTTTT. This encodes CASSDSGRGVNTGELFF.

The chain recombines TRBV7-3 with TRBJ2-7; possibly TRBD1 or TRBD2 for D (5 bases each). Germline-derived CDR1 and CDR2 are SGHTA and FQGTGA. V was clipped by 2 bases and J by 8 bases, with 16 bases between them. CDR3 size: 14 residues. In DNA form, the CDR3 reads TGTGCCAGCAGCTTAGGGGGTAGCTCCCCCCAGCAGTACTTC. Translated, it gives CASSLGGSSPQQYF.

This clone was observed once. V is TRBV4-1 and J is TRBJ2-3, with TRBD1 as a possible D gene (5 bases). CDR1 MGHRA and CDR2 YSYEKL come from the germline V gene. The CDR3 is 14 residues long. V lost 2 bases and J 2 bases, leaving 8 bases between the germline ends. The CDR3 protein is CASSQTTVTDTQYF. CDR3 nucleotides: TGCGCCAGCAGCCAAACGACAGTCACAGATACGCAGTATTTT.

J is TRBJ2-6 and V is TRBV7-3, with D hard to call. The length of the CDR3 is 14 residues. Trimming left V 5 bases short and J 8 bases short, with 13 bases between. Germline CDR1 and CDR2: SGHTA and FQGTGA. CDR3 coding DNA: TGTGCCAGCAGCCGAGGAGTAACGCCCAACGTCCTGACTTTC. Amino acid sequence: CASSRGVTPNVLTF.